These 29 T cell receptor beta chains were all obtained from the same sample, sequenced in a study of CD8 T cells in ankylosing spondylitis. One entry per CDR3 protein, called by TCRdb with MiXCR from the 5' RACE reads. The table includes 330,000 or so distinct CDR3 sequences, approximately 8% detected once. General study results and limits: Made up of fewer than ten highly homologous variants, a TCR beta motif appeared characteristic of ankylosing spondylitis blood.

Antigens of these TCRs are unknown. Specimen: blood, either unsorted or a sorted T cell fraction (not recorded which). The receptors originated from a male donor with ankylosing spondylitis.

This clonotype was seen many times. The V call is TRBV29-1, the J call TRBJ2-3; tentatively, D is TRBD1 (6 bases). V was cut by 7 bases and J by 0 bases, with 11 bases left in between. CDR1 and CDR2 from the germline V gene are SQVTM and ANQGSEA. The CDR3 has 13 residues. The CDR3 DNA reads TGCAGCGCCAAACAGGGTAGCACAGATACGCAGTATTTT. Translation: CSAKQGSTDTQYF.

This clonotype was counted ten times or more. One end of the junction fails to match germline, which may point to a read error. V gene TRBV5-5 combines with J gene TRBJ1-2; TRBD1 is a possible D gene (5 bases). Germline V lookup: CDR1 SGHKS, CDR2 YYEKEE (reference sequence). This CDR3 is 13 amino acids long. The DNA of the CDR3 is TGTGCCAGCAGTTTGGACTGGGGCCGTGGCTACACCTTC. Translation: CASSLDWGRGYTF.

The sample holds a few counts of this clonotype. V is TRBV5-1 and J is TRBJ2-4, with 14 positions matching TRBD2. Per germline, CDR1 SGHRS and CDR2 YFSETQ. Trimming removed 3 bases from V and 0 bases from J; junction bases left unmatched: 8. The CDR3 totals 19 residues. CDR3 nucleotides: TGCGCCAGCAGCTACTCCGGGACTAGCGGGAGATTAGCCAAAAACATTCAGTACTTC. The encoded protein is CASSYSGTSGRLAKNIQYF.

This chain joins TRBV18 and TRBJ2-1, with 8 bases that match TRBD1. Germline V gene sequence: CDR1 KGHSH, CDR2 LQKENI. CDR3 size: 14 residues. V shed 4 bases, J shed 9 bases, and the junction held 8 bases outside the gene matches. CDR3 DNA sequence: TGTGCCAGCTCACAACTAACAGGGGGTCGTGAGCAGTTCTTC. It translates to CASSQLTGGREQFF.

The V and J genes are TRBV20-1 and TRBJ2-2; unclear D gene. V lost 0 bases and J 1 base, leaving 6 bases between the germline ends. Per germline, CDR1 DFQATT and CDR2 SNEGSKA (reference sequence). The CDR3 is made up of 14 amino acids. DNA of the CDR3: TGCAGTGCTAGAGATGTCGGGAACACCGGGGAGCTGTTTTTT. Its protein is CSARDVGNTGELFF.

V and J are TRBV28 and TRBJ2-3; 8 bases are shared with TRBD2. The germline CDR1 and CDR2 sequences are MDHEN and SYDVKM. The CDR3 is 16 residues long. The ends lost 4 bases at V and 4 bases at J; junction bases unmatched: 10. The chain's CDR3 is CASSSYRAGVPDTQYF. In nucleotides, the CDR3 is TGTGCCAGCAGTTCGTACCGAGCGGGAGTTCCAGATACGCAGTATTTT.

The J gene is TRBJ2-6, the V gene TRBV30; no clear D gene. CDR3 length equals 12 residues. The germline gives CDR1 GTSNPN, CDR2 SVGIG (reference sequence). The V and J ends lost 3 bases and 4 bases respectively, with 4 bases between them. CDR3: CAWSPGANVLTF. CDR3 nucleotides: TGTGCCTGGAGCCCAGGGGCCAACGTCCTGACTTTC.

This clonotype was found many times. The chain uses TRBV20-1 and TRBJ1-6, with a weak D call TRBD1 (5 bases). This CDR3 region has 15 residues. V was cut by 0 bases and J by 8 bases, with 14 bases left in between. Germline loops: CDR1 DFQATT, CDR2 SNEGSKA (reference sequence). CDR3 sequence: CSARDQGAGYSPLHF. The CDR3 DNA sequence: TGCAGTGCTAGAGATCAGGGCGCCGGGTATTCACCCCTCCACTTT.

The sample holds a few counts of this clonotype. The chain combines TRBV12-5 with TRBJ1-1; 7 nucleotides agree with TRBD1. V gave up 1 base and J gave up 1 base; unmatched junction bases: 0. The CDR3 length is 14 residues. Germline V gene sequence: CDR1 LGHNT, CDR2 FRNRAP. In DNA, the CDR3 is TGTGCTAGTGGTTTGGGGGACAGGAACACTGAAGCTTTCTTT. It encodes CASGLGDRNTEAFF.

Only a few counts were recorded for this clonotype. The J gene is TRBJ2-1, the V gene TRBV24-1; 7 bases match TRBD2. The V gene's germline CDR1 is KGHDR and CDR2 SFDVKD. CDR3 length equals 14 residues. The trim removed 4 bases at V and 7 bases at J, leaving 6 bases unmatched. The CDR3 region has the DNA TGTGCCACCAGTGAGTACAGAGCGGGGAATGAGCAGTTCTTC. Translation: CATSEYRAGNEQFF.

This clonotype showed up many times. The chain links TRBV28 to TRBJ2-1; D remains ambiguous. The CDR3 is 11 amino acids. The germline gives CDR1 MDHEN, CDR2 SYDVKM. Trimming stripped 5 bases from V and 2 bases from J, with 1 base between. CDR3 bases: TGTGCCAGCAGTGCCTACAATGAGCAGTTCTTC. Translation gives CASSAYNEQFF.

The table lists this clonotype with many counts. The V and J genes are TRBV4-2 and TRBJ2-5; D is unresolved. Germline V gene data show CDR1 as LGHNA and CDR2 as YNFKEQ. The CDR3 totals 14 residues. The V end lost 0 bases, the J end lost 5 bases, and 10 bases lay between the germline ends. The CDR3 nucleotides are TGTGCCAGCAGCCAAGATTGGGGTCGCGAGACCCAGTACTTC. Translating gives CASSQDWGRETQYF.

The CDR3 sequence is CASRAGTGDYEQYF. Here the CDR3 DNA reads TGTGCCAGCAGGGCCGGGACAGGGGACTACGAGCAGTACTTC. This chain uses TRBV27 with TRBJ2-7, with TRBD1 identical over 10 bases. V trimming: 6 bases; J trimming: 3 bases; junction bases outside the gene matches: 5. The germline gives CDR1 MNHEY, CDR2 SMNVEV (reference sequence). The CDR3 is 14 residues long.

There are a few counts of this clonotype. CDR3 protein: CASSQVSGTSNQPQHF. The CDR3 coding sequence is TGCGCCAGCAGCCAAGTCTCCGGGACCTCTAATCAGCCCCAGCATTTT. The chain has TRBV4-1 and TRBJ1-5; tentative D call: TRBD1 (5 bases). The V gene's germline CDR1 is MGHRA and CDR2 YSYEKL. CDR3 length: 16 amino acids. The V gene lost 1 base and the J gene lost 4 bases, with 14 bases spanning the gap.

V usage is TRBV7-2 and J usage is TRBJ2-7, with 7 bases identical to TRBD1. Germline lookup yields CDR1 SGHTA and CDR2 FQGNSA. The CDR3 is 14 amino acids. After removal of 3 bases from V and 0 bases from J, the junction contained 2 bases not matched to a gene. This chain's CDR3 is CASSFTGASYEQYF. CDR3 coding DNA: TGTGCCAGCAGCTTTACAGGGGCCTCCTACGAGCAGTACTTC.

This clonotype turned up a few times. V and J are TRBV6-6 and TRBJ1-6; D not resolved. The CDR3 extends over 13 amino acids. The germline V gene encodes CDR1 MNHNY and CDR2 SVGAGI (reference sequence). V was trimmed by 0 bases and J by 8 bases, leaving 5 bases between them. This CDR3 reads CASSYSGDSPLHF. The CDR3 DNA reads TGTGCCAGCAGTTACTCCGGGGATTCACCCCTCCACTTT.

This clonotype showed up just a few times. The J gene is TRBJ2-3, the V gene TRBV29-1, with 8 bases lining up with TRBD2. The length of the CDR3 is 17 residues. With V trimmed by 5 bases and J by 4 bases, 17 bases remained unmatched. CDR1 is SQVTM, CDR2 ANQGSEA, per germline. The CDR3 is CSVRPTFTSGRADTQYF. The CDR3 DNA is TGCAGCGTTCGACCCACATTTACTAGCGGTAGGGCAGATACGCAGTATTTT.

In this sample, this clonotype turned up many times. The rearrangement joins TRBV14 to TRBJ2-5; TRBD1 aligns across 7 bases. Germline V gives CDR1 SGHDN, CDR2 FVKESK. Trimming took 4 bases from V and 2 from J; bases not matched to a gene: 10. The CDR3 length is 16 residues. CDR3 protein: CASSPGQSIIQETQYF. CDR3 nucleotides: TGTGCCAGCAGCCCGGGACAGAGTATCATTCAAGAGACCCAGTACTTC.

Concerning this clonotype itself: A much larger clone is a single base away; this may be a read error. The chain uses TRBV5-1 and TRBJ2-5, with 7 bases aligning to TRBD1. The CDR3 covers 13 residues. Germline CDR1 reads SGHRS; CDR2 reads YFSETQ. The J segment lost 2 bases and the V segment lost 3 bases, leaving 1 base of the junction unmatched. The CDR3 sequence: CASSSGQQETQYF. The CDR3 DNA is TGCGCCAGCAGCTCGGGACAGCAAGAGACCCAGTACTTC.

This sequence joins TRBV27 and TRBJ2-7; D possibly corresponds to TRBD1 (5 bases). This CDR3 is built from 15 residues. V lost 3 bases to trimming and J lost 1 base, with 13 bases between them. Per the germline V gene, CDR1 is MNHEY and CDR2 is SMNVEV (reference sequence). In DNA form, the CDR3 reads TGTGCCAGCAGTTTTGAGTCAGCAGGGTCCTACGAGCAGTACTTC. Its translation: CASSFESAGSYEQYF.

This clonotype was observed a handful of times. The chain uses TRBV6-2 or TRBV6-3 and TRBJ2-1, with D tentatively TRBD2 (6 bases). The CDR3 totals 13 residues. In germline, CDR1 is MNHEY, CDR2 SVGEGT. V lost 4 bases and J 9 bases, leaving 13 bases between the germline ends. CDR3 amino acids: CASSFGGPGEQFF. CDR3 in DNA: TGTGCCAGCAGTTTCGGAGGGCCGGGTGAGCAGTTCTTC.

V usage is TRBV6-5 and J usage is TRBJ2-3; tentative D call: TRBD1 (6 bases). The CDR3 has 15 amino acids. Germline V gene lookup returns CDR1 MNHEY and CDR2 SVGAGI. Trimming stripped 5 bases from V and 8 bases from J, with 20 bases between. The CDR3 DNA reads TGTGCCAGCAGTCACCCAGGGGTGCTCGACGGTACGCAGTATTTT. Protein product: CASSHPGVLDGTQYF.

In its sample, this clonotype was seen a few times. This chain connects TRBV10-3 to TRBJ2-7, with no clear D. The CDR3 sequence is 12 residues long. Germline V lookup: CDR1 ENHRY, CDR2 SYGVKD. V was pared by 4 bases and J by 1 base, with 5 bases between. The CDR3 reads CAISGQSYEQYF. In nucleotides, the CDR3 is TGTGCCATCAGTGGACAATCCTACGAGCAGTACTTC.

V is TRBV11-2 and J is TRBJ2-7; no clear D. The V and J ends lost 1 base and 6 bases respectively, with 13 bases between them. This CDR3 spans 14 amino acids. The V gene's germline CDR1 is SGHAT and CDR2 FQNNGV. The CDR3 sequence: CASSLVAFEAEQYF. DNA of the CDR3: TGTGCCAGCAGCTTAGTGGCTTTCGAAGCCGAGCAGTACTTC.

In its sample, this clonotype was seen many times. The chain is built from TRBV21-1 and TRBJ2-7; the table gives TRBD1 as D, unverified against the DNA. TRBV21-1 has pseudogene status. The CDR3 extends over 15 amino acids. This chain's CDR3 is CASSPLRQGAYEQYF. The CDR3 DNA reads TGTGCCAGCAGCCCTTTGAGACAGGGGGCCTACGAGCAGTACTTC.

This clonotype was detected ten times or more. The chain carries TRBV12-3 or TRBV12-4 and TRBJ2-3; TRBD2 matches 11 bases. V lost 6 bases to trimming and J lost 3 bases; unmatched junction nucleotides: 2. The CDR3 contains 14 residues. The CDR3 DNA reads as TGTGCCAGCAGGACTAGCGGGATGACAGATACGCAGTATTTT. Encoded protein: CASRTSGMTDTQYF.

CDR3: CASNKGTDTQYF. The DNA for the CDR3 is TGTGCCAGCAATAAGGGCACAGATACGCAGTATTTT. This chain links TRBV12-3 or TRBV12-4 with TRBJ2-3; D ambiguous. CDR3 length: 12 amino acids. V was shortened by 7 bases and J by 1 base, with 6 bases between the two germline ends.

The sample holds a few counts of this clonotype. The chain uses TRBV7-2 and TRBJ2-7; D perhaps matches TRBD1 (6 bases). The V end lost 5 bases, the J end lost 0 bases, and 14 bases lay between the germline ends. Germline V gene lookup returns CDR1 SGHTA and CDR2 FQGNSA. This CDR3 is 15 amino acids long. CDR3 sequence (DNA): TGTGCCAGCAGCGAAGACGGGACATACTCCTACGAGCAGTACTTC. Translation gives CASSEDGTYSYEQYF.

Ten or more counts support this clonotype. The chain carries TRBV5-1 and TRBJ1-2; D perhaps matches TRBD1 (5 bases). V was pared by 3 bases and J by 4 bases, with 10 bases between. CDR3 length equals 13 residues. Germline CDR1 is SGHRS and CDR2 is YFSETQ. CDR3 sequence: CASSSWGLYGYTF. In DNA, the CDR3 is TGCGCCAGCAGCTCCTGGGGCCTCTATGGCTACACCTTC.